What follows is one T cell receptor (beta chain) and its context. Trimming shortened V by 6 bases and J by 3 bases, and 15 bases separated the two germline ends. CDR1 MNHEY and CDR2 SVGAGI come from the germline V gene. The CDR3 is 15 residues long. This entry belongs to a study of cytomegalovirus exposure and HLA in healthy donors. PCR used 60 Vbeta primers and 13 Jbeta primers. Here immunoSEQ multiplex PCR was the method, and the copy in TCRdb shows in-frame clones only, minus some. The sample includes 120,000 to 150,000 clones, 61% seen only once; the top ten take approximately 1.8%. This sequence was found in a male donor in good health and CMV-seronegative. Sequencing was performed on PBMCs. This chain links TRBV6-5 with TRBJ1-5; D possibly corresponds to TRBD1 (5 bases). Here the CDR3 reads CASSPLQGNNQPQHF. The DNA of the CDR3 is TGTGCCAGCAGCCCACTCCAGGGAAACAATCAGCCCCAGCATTTT.